The 17 T cell receptor beta chains below come from one sample, sequenced in a study of shared clonotypes between healthy human individuals (dated by TCRdb to about 2020). For the CD8 naive samples, CD45RO-negative cells were positively selected for CCR7, yielding a CD45RA+CCR7+ population from which TemRA cells were excluded. The library was built by means of the immunoSEQ multiplex PCR assay. TCRdb mirrors the immuneACCESS table, restricted to in-frame sequences. Some clones are absent from its copies; in checked studies, under half trace to an unresolved V gene, and the reason for the others is unknown. Recorded for this sample are millions of clones; about 95% of them occurred a single time. The ten largest clones take up 1% to 1.3% of the sample. Sequencing input: naive CD8+ T cells sorted from blood. The sample's cell subset or site label is to be understood as: CD45RA+CCR7+. The receptors here all came from a man between 18 and 29 years old in good health.

The count of this clone is one. The genes are TRBV7-9 and TRBJ2-7; D uncertain. The length of the CDR3 is 14 residues. Germline CDR1 reads SEHNR; CDR2 reads FQNEAQ (reference sequence). V shed 1 base and J shed 5 bases, with 12 bases lying between them. The CDR3 spells CASSLGVTRNEQYF. In DNA form, the CDR3 reads TGTGCCAGCAGCTTAGGGGTTACTCGCAACGAGCAGTACTTC.

The genes are TRBV5-6 and TRBJ2-7; D gene uncertain. The V gene's germline CDR1 is SGHDT and CDR2 YYEEEE. V dropped 4 bases and J dropped 4 bases, with 18 bases sitting between them. CDR3 length equals 15 residues. The CDR3 protein is CASSLGPSGAYEQYF. The CDR3 nucleotides are TGTGCCAGCAGCCTTGGGCCGTCCGGAGCGTACGAGCAGTACTTC.

V gene TRBV7-9 combines with J gene TRBJ1-2; possibly TRBD1 for D (6 bases). V shed 0 bases and J shed 2 bases, with 16 bases lying between them. The CDR3 loop spans 17 amino acids. Looked up from germline, CDR1 is SEHNR and CDR2 is FQNEAQ (reference sequence). The CDR3 coding sequence is TGTGCCAGCAGCTTAGCGGCGGACAGTGCTCTAAACTATGGCTACACCTTC. This encodes CASSLAADSALNYGYTF. Full variable domain (outside the CDR3, taken from reference TRBV7-9 and TRBJ1-2): DTGVSQNPRHKITKRGQNVTFRCDPISEHNRLYWYRQTLGQGPEFLTYFQNEAQLEKSRLLSDRFSAERPKGSFSTLEIQRTEQGDSAMYLCASSLAADSALNYGYTFGSGTRLTVV.

This chain joins TRBV5-1 and TRBJ1-1; D remains ambiguous. V lost 4 bases to trimming and J lost 0 bases, with 13 bases between them. Germline CDR1 is SGHRS and CDR2 is YFSETQ. The CDR3 runs 15 residues. Here the CDR3 DNA reads TGCGCCAGCAGCCCATGGCTGGGAATGAACACTGAAGCTTTCTTT. As protein: CASSPWLGMNTEAFF.

The CDR3 DNA reads as TGCGCCAGCAGTCCAGGGACGAACACCGGGGAGCTGTTTTTT. Residues: CASSPGTNTGELFF. This rearrangement joins TRBV10-1 to TRBJ2-2, with D perhaps matching TRBD1 (5 bases). This CDR3 has 14 amino acids. Trimming stripped 5 bases from V and 0 bases from J, with 7 bases between. CDR1 WNHNN and CDR2 SYGVQD come from the germline V gene (reference sequence).

The rearrangement links TRBV25-1 to TRBJ2-7; perhaps TRBD2 as D (7 bases). V dropped 8 bases and J dropped 5 bases, with 16 bases sitting between them. The germline CDR1 and CDR2 sequences are MGHDK and SYGVNS. This CDR3 is 13 amino acids long. This chain's CDR3 is CASGWGGGNEQYF. CDR3 DNA: TGTGCCAGCGGATGGGGGGGCGGAAACGAGCAGTACTTC.

The rearrangement joins TRBV7-8 to TRBJ2-7; D possibly corresponds to TRBD2 (6 bases). This CDR3 is built from 14 residues. V dropped 1 base and J dropped 6 bases, with 13 bases sitting between them. CDR1 and CDR2 from the germline V gene are SGHVS and FQNEAQ. This CDR3 is CASSLVTGEREQYF. As DNA, the CDR3 is TGTGCCAGCAGCTTAGTAACGGGAGAACGCGAGCAGTACTTC. Using reference TRBV7-8 and TRBJ2-7 for the parts outside the CDR3, the full variable domain is GAGVSQSPRYKVAKRGQDVALRCDPISGHVSLFWYQQALGQGPEFLTYFQNEAQLDKSGLPSDRFFAERPEGSVSTLKIQRTQQEDSAVYLCASSLVTGEREQYFGPGTRLTVT.

As for this clone: One end of the junction varies from germline; a read error may be responsible. V and J are TRBV29-1 and TRBJ1-2, with TRBD1 matching over 9 bases. CDR1 is SQVTM and CDR2 is ANQGSEA in the germline V gene. The CDR3 has 13 amino acids. CDR3 sequence reads: CSVVDRGNCGYTF. In nucleotides, the CDR3 is TGCAGCGTCGTCGACAGGGGGAACTGTGGCTACACCTTC.

This chain links TRBV7-9 with TRBJ2-7, with D possibly matching TRBD1 (5 bases). CDR3 length: 13 residues. Looked up from germline, CDR1 is SEHNR and CDR2 is FQNEAQ (reference sequence). Trimming removed 5 bases at V and 6 bases at J, with 14 bases between. CDR3 bases: TGTGCCAGCAGCCTAGACAGAGTCCCCGAGCAGTACTTC. It codes for CASSLDRVPEQYF. Filled out from reference TRBV7-9 and TRBJ2-7, the complete variable domain reads DTGVSQNPRHKITKRGQNVTFRCDPISEHNRLYWYRQTLGQGPEFLTYFQNEAQLEKSRLLSDRFSAERPKGSFSTLEIQRTEQGDSAMYLCASSLDRVPEQYFGPGTRLTVT.

This clone was seen once. This chain uses TRBV11-2 with TRBJ2-7; D unclear. Looked up from germline, CDR1 is SGHAT and CDR2 is FQNNGV. The CDR3 length is 16 residues. V lost 3 bases and J lost 5, with 20 bases in between. In DNA, the CDR3 is TGTGCCAGCAGCTTCGGCTCCCTACAGAACCTAGACGAGCAGTACTTC. It specifies CASSFGSLQNLDEQYF.

The J gene is TRBJ1-2, the V gene TRBV6-1, with D uncertain. CDR3 length: 12 residues. With 1 base removed from V and 8 bases from J, the gap between germline ends came to 8 bases. The germline V gene has CDR1 MNHNS and CDR2 SASEGT. The CDR3 region has the DNA TGTGCCAGCAGTGAAGAAAGTTCGGGCTACACCTTC. This encodes CASSEESSGYTF.

This chain links TRBV4-3 with TRBJ2-1; D remains ambiguous. From germline, CDR1 is LGHNA and CDR2 YSLEER. Trimming took 3 bases from V and 3 from J, leaving 6 bases between them. The CDR3 consists of 13 residues. CDR3 loop: CASSHGRYNEQFF. The CDR3 DNA sequence: TGCGCCAGCAGCCACGGGCGCTACAATGAGCAGTTCTTC.

The V and J genes are TRBV2 and TRBJ1-1; maybe TRBD1 (6 bases). The germline V gene has CDR1 SNHLY and CDR2 FYNNEI. Trimming cost V 6 bases and J 3 bases, with 17 bases left between them. CDR3 length equals 15 residues. CDR3 in DNA: TGTGCCAGCAGGCGGGGGGGCGCGGGACACACTGAAGCTTTCTTT. This gives the protein CASRRGGAGHTEAFF.

The CDR3 sequence: CASSLGPGGEQYF. CDR3 in DNA: TGTGCCAGCAGCTTAGGGCCAGGAGGGGAACAGTACTTC. V usage is TRBV11-2 and J usage is TRBJ2-7; TRBD2 might be the D (6 bases). This CDR3 is 13 amino acids long. The V gene lost 1 base and the J gene lost 10 bases, with 14 bases spanning the gap. Germline V CDR1 and CDR2: SGHAT, FQNNGV.

V and J are TRBV5-6 and TRBJ2-3, with TRBD1 matching over 7 bases. V lost 0 bases to trimming and J lost 6 bases; unmatched junction nucleotides: 7. Germline lookup yields CDR1 SGHDT and CDR2 YYEEEE. The CDR3 extends over 15 amino acids. In DNA, the CDR3 is TGTGCCAGCAGCTTGGACAGGGGTATATTGGATACGCAGTATTTT. It specifies CASSLDRGILDTQYF.

This sequence joins TRBV7-6 and TRBJ2-7; D might be TRBD2 (6 bases). The germline V and J ends were trimmed by 1 base and 4 bases, with 14 bases remaining between them. The CDR3 spans 15 residues. Germline lookup yields CDR1 SGHVS and CDR2 FNYEAQ. CDR3 bases: TGTGCCAGCAGCTTAGAGGATGGAGGGAAATACGAGCAGTACTTC. As protein: CASSLEDGGKYEQYF.

In this sample, this clone turned up once. The chain joins TRBV7-8 to TRBJ2-7; 7 bases map to TRBD1. V was clipped by 1 base and J by 2 bases; unmatched bases: 11. The germline CDR1 and CDR2 sequences are SGHVS and FQNEAQ. This CDR3 comprises 17 residues. CDR3 DNA sequence: TGTGCCAGCAGCTTAGTCCCTAACAGGGGTATGACCTACGAGCAGTACTTC. This translates into CASSLVPNRGMTYEQYF.